Described below is a single TCR beta chain sequence and its context. Its cognate antigen is unknown. These data belong to a study of T cell repertoires in cytomegalovirus infection. Via MiXCR, TCRdb re-called the reads, giving one row per CDR3 protein. Of about 700,000 distinct CDR3 sequences listed, roughly 33% are singletons. CDR1 is SGHTA, CDR2 FQGNSA, per germline. Trimming took 6 bases from V and 5 from J, leaving 20 bases between them. The CDR3 has 16 amino acids. This sequence was found in a human donor in good health (CMV status not recorded). Some clones in this sample may be carry-over from other donors' samples. This chain uses TRBV7-2 with TRBJ2-1; D could derive from TRBD1 or TRBD2 (6 bases each). The specimen was cultured PBMCs, collected from culture after CMV antigen stimulation. The CDR3 DNA follows: TGTGCCAGCAGAACCGAATGGGGGGCGGTGAACAATGAGCAGTTCTTC. Protein product: CASRTEWGAVNNEQFF.